These T cell receptor beta chains were read from a single sample in a study of technical replicates of blood from a few donors. The method was immunoSEQ multiplex PCR; TCRdb's version includes in-frame clones alone and lacks a portion of them. The profile shows around 75,000 clones, 75% to 95% of them singletons. The sequenced material came from T cells isolated from PBMCs. These TCRs come from a human donor in good health. Each CDR3 is given with its conserved first and last residue. D genes are given only for firm matches. Where a row states a size, it is once, few, many or the class of an expanded clone; other rows omit it.

TRBV20-1	-	TRBJ2-7	-	TGCAGTGCCAAGCTAAGCGAGCAGTACTTC	CSAKLSEQYF
TRBV7-3	-	TRBJ1-4	-	TGTGCCAGCAGCCCCAACGATGCGGACAGTACTAATGAAAAACTGTTTTTT	CASSPNDADSTNEKLFF
TRBV2	-	TRBJ1-5	-	TGTGCCAGCAGTGGTCGGGGGGTTAATCAGCCCCAGCATTTT	CASSGRGVNQPQHF
TRBV6-5	TRBD1	TRBJ2-7	-	TGTGCCAGCAGTTCGTCCGGACAGGGTCTCTACGAGCAGTACTTC	CASSSSGQGLYEQYF
TRBV30	-	TRBJ2-7	once	TGTGCCTGGAGGTCTTTTCAGGCGCAGCAGTACTTC	CAWRSFQAQQYF
TRBV5-4	TRBD1	TRBJ2-7	-	TGTGCCAGCAGCCCCGGGACAGTGCGTTACGAGCAGTACTTC	CASSPGTVRYEQYF
TRBV4-1	-	TRBJ2-7	-	TGCGCCAGCACCCCCCTCTCTGGAGGGGCCGCCTACGAGCAGTACTTC	CASTPLSGGAAYEQYF
TRBV19	-	TRBJ1-6	-	TGTGCCAGTAGTACCCATCAACTGACATCGTCCAGCTCCTATAATTCACCCCTCCACTTT	CASSTHQLTSSSSYNSPLHF
TRBV4-1	-	TRBJ1-6	-	TGCGCCAGCAGCCAAGGTCGTCTAGGACTCAGGAATCCACCCCTCCACTTT	CASSQGRLGLRNPPLHF
TRBV7-9	TRBD2	TRBJ2-3	-	TGTGCCAGCAGCTTAATTACTAGCGGGGGGGGCACAGATACGCAGTATTTT	CASSLITSGGGTDTQYF
TRBV10-3	TRBD2	TRBJ2-1	once	TGTGCCATGGCGGGGGGCCCCTACAATGAGCAGTTCTTC	CAMAGGPYNEQFF
TRBV19	-	TRBJ1-5	-	TGTGCCAGTAGTGGTTCAGTAAATCAGCCCCAGCATTTT	CASSGSVNQPQHF
TRBV30	-	TRBJ2-1	-	TGTGCCTGGAACACCGGGATATTCTACAATGAGCAGTTCTTC	CAWNTGIFYNEQFF
TRBV5-6	-	TRBJ2-5	-	TGTGCCAGCAGCCCCATAGCGGTTCAAGAGACCCAGTACTTC	CASSPIAVQETQYF
TRBV11-2	TRBD2	TRBJ2-5	-	TGTGCCAGCAGCTTAACTCGGGGAGGGCAAGAGACCCAGTACTTC	CASSLTRGGQETQYF
TRBV19	-	TRBJ1-2	-	TGTGCCAGTAGTATAAGGGGCAGAGACTATGGCTACACCTTC	CASSIRGRDYGYTF
TRBV5-1	-	TRBJ2-1	-	TGCGCCAGCAGCAGGGGGAAAAACAATGAGCAGTTCTTC	CASSRGKNNEQFF
TRBV28	-	TRBJ2-7	-	TGTGCCAGCACCATTCGGGCGGGACGGATCTACGAGCAGTACTTC	CASTIRAGRIYEQYF
TRBV25-1	-	TRBJ1-5	-	TGTGCCAGCAGTGAATTTGGACAGCATCAGCCCCAGCATTTT	CASSEFGQHQPQHF
TRBV29-1	-	TRBJ2-5	-	TGCAGCGTCCTGAGGGAGACCCAGTACTTC	CSVLRETQYF
TRBV5-4	TRBD1	TRBJ1-1	-	TGTGCCAGCAGCTCGCCGGGACAGGGCCCAGGGGGCACTGAAGCTTTCTTT	CASSSPGQGPGGTEAFF
TRBV18	-	TRBJ2-5	-	TGTGCCAGCTTCGGGGGACTCCAAGAGACCCAGTACTTC	CASFGGLQETQYF
TRBV7-9	-	TRBJ1-2	-	TGTGCCAGCAGCCATAGCCCCAGGGGTGGGTTCTATGGCTACACCTTC	CASSHSPRGGFYGYTF
TRBV7-6	TRBD2	TRBJ2-6	-	TGTGCCAGCAGCTTAGGGGTAGCGGGATTTAGCTCTGGGGCCAACGTCCTGACTTTC	CASSLGVAGFSSGANVLTF
TRBV29-1	TRBD1	TRBJ2-2	-	TGCAGCGTTGAAACAGGGGAGAACACCGGGGAGCTGTTTTTT	CSVETGENTGELFF
TRBV7-3	TRBD2	TRBJ2-7	-	TGTGCCAGCAGCTTAAGCGGGGGGACGACCTACGAGCAGTACTTC	CASSLSGGTTYEQYF
TRBV4-1	TRBD1	TRBJ1-5	-	TGCGCCAGCAGCCAGGTAGGGACAGGGATTAGCAATCAGCCCCAGCATTTT	CASSQVGTGISNQPQHF
TRBV27	-	TRBJ1-2	-	TGTGCCAGCAGTTTAAGCGGGGGAGGGGATGGCTACACCTTC	CASSLSGGGDGYTF
TRBV6-8	-	TRBJ1-4	-	TGTGCCAGCAGTTCCCCGGCAACTAATGAAAAACTGTTTTTT	CASSSPATNEKLFF
TRBV2	TRBD2	TRBJ2-2	-	TGTGCCAGGGAGGGAGCGGGAGGGCCGGACGGGGAGCTGTTTTTT	CAREGAGGPDGELFF
TRBV7-9	TRBD1	TRBJ1-5	-	TGTGCCAGCAGCTTAGAGACCCAGGGGGATCAGCCCCAGCATTTT	CASSLETQGDQPQHF
TRBV9	TRBD1	TRBJ2-1	once	TGTGCCAGCGGGGGACAGCAGCTCGGTAAGCAGTTCTTC	CASGGQQLGKQFF
TRBV2	-	TRBJ1-5	-	TGTGCCAGCGGACAGTATAGCAATCAGCCCCAGCATTTT	CASGQYSNQPQHF
TRBV19	-	TRBJ1-5	-	TGTGCCAGTAGTATCGGACAGATTTATCAGCCCCAGCATTTT	CASSIGQIYQPQHF
TRBV6-6	-	TRBJ1-2	-	TGTGCCAGCAGTTACTCAGGGGGGGCGCAGGGCTACACCTTC	CASSYSGGAQGYTF
TRBV5-4	TRBD2	TRBJ2-5	-	TGTGCCAGCAGCTTGGCGGGGGGGAACGGGCAGACCCAGTACTTC	CASSLAGGNGQTQYF
TRBV11-2	TRBD2	TRBJ2-1	-	TGTGCCAGCAGCTTACTACTAGCGGGAGAAAATGAGCAGTTCTTC	CASSLLLAGENEQFF
TRBV5-4	TRBD1	TRBJ2-5	-	TGTGCCAGCTACAGGACAGGGGTGGTGGAGACCCAGTACTTC	CASYRTGVVETQYF
TRBV28	TRBD2	TRBJ2-3	-	TGTGCCAGCAGTTTAGCCCGGACTAGCGGGATGGCAGATACGCAGTATTTT	CASSLARTSGMADTQYF
TRBV6-1	-	TRBJ2-7	-	TGTGCCAGCAGTGCTACTCAGGCGGGGAGCCGTTACGAGCAGTACTTC	CASSATQAGSRYEQYF